Listed here are 13 T cell receptor beta chains from one sample, sequenced in a study of blood T cell repertoires in COVID-19. The repertoire was sequenced with immunoSEQ multiplex PCR; TCRdb's copy has only in-frame clones and lacks some. The table lists approximately 230,000 clones, roughly 87% of them singletons, with nearly 6.5% in the top ten. The specimen was PBMCs or T cells enriched from blood (not recorded which). All receptors derive from a woman in her twenties or thirties with acute COVID-19.

The chain recombines TRBV5-5 with TRBJ2-1, with 10 bases matching TRBD2. CDR3 size: 16 residues. CDR1 is SGHKS, CDR2 YYEKEE, per germline (reference sequence). V dropped 2 bases and J dropped 7; count of bases not matched to a gene: 9. The CDR3 sequence is CASSLDPSGRTNEQFF. The CDR3 nucleotides read TGTGCCAGCAGCTTAGATCCTAGCGGGAGAACTAATGAGCAGTTCTTC.

This clone has just one count. V is TRBV7-2 and J is TRBJ2-7; maybe TRBD2 (5 bases). CDR1 and CDR2 (germline): SGHTA, FQGNSA. V was trimmed by 4 bases and J by 3 bases, leaving 13 bases between them. The CDR3 extends over 14 amino acids. In nucleotides, the CDR3 is TGTGCCAGCAGCTCGACCTTCGGGGTCTACGAGCAGTACTTC. Translation: CASSSTFGVYEQYF.

The rearrangement joins TRBV29-1 to TRBJ2-1; 10 bases are shared with TRBD2. After removal of 3 bases from V and 10 bases from J, the junction contained 18 bases not matched to a gene. Germline V gene lookup returns CDR1 SQVTM and CDR2 ANQGSEA. The CDR3 has 17 amino acids. The CDR3 nucleotides are TGCAGCGTTGACGGGCTAGCGGGAGCATTCGCGTATGGCGAGCAGTTCTTC. Protein sequence: CSVDGLAGAFAYGEQFF.

The CDR3 region has the DNA TGTGCCAGTAGTACCCGGCGAGACAGCACCGGGGAGCTGTTTTTT. Protein sequence: CASSTRRDSTGELFF. This chain connects TRBV19 to TRBJ2-2; D perhaps matches TRBD1 (5 bases). Per the germline V gene, CDR1 is LNHDA and CDR2 is SQIVND (reference sequence). The CDR3 loop spans 15 amino acids. Between the trimmed V and J ends, which lost 4 bases and 4 bases, there was a span of 13 bases.

The V and J genes are TRBV9 and TRBJ2-7; 9 nucleotides match TRBD2. There are 15 residues in the CDR3. Per germline, CDR1 SGDLS and CDR2 YYNGEE. The trim removed 0 bases at V and 3 bases at J, leaving 4 bases unmatched. Here the CDR3 reads CASSVGAGGFYEQYF. CDR3 sequence (DNA): TGTGCCAGCAGCGTAGGAGCGGGGGGTTTCTACGAGCAGTACTTC.

This chain joins TRBV2 and TRBJ1-2; the D is unclear. The germline V gene encodes CDR1 SNHLY and CDR2 FYNNEI. The CDR3 contains 15 residues. Trimming removed 3 bases at V and 7 bases at J, with 18 bases between. The CDR3 coding sequence is TGTGCCAGCAGTGACCAAACTGCAGTGAGCGCTGGCTACACCTTC. It codes for CASSDQTAVSAGYTF.

The V and J genes are TRBV19 and TRBJ2-3, with 9 nucleotides matching TRBD2. Trimming took 3 bases from V and 3 from J; bases not matched to a gene: 10. The CDR3 contains 17 residues. CDR1 is LNHDA, CDR2 SQIVND, per germline (reference sequence). CDR3 coding DNA: TGTGCCAGTAGTATGAGTAGCGGGAGTTCACGGACAGATACGCAGTATTTT. Translation gives CASSMSSGSSRTDTQYF.

The chain has TRBV19 and TRBJ2-2, with 9 bases identical to TRBD2. V shed 1 base, J shed 4 bases, and the junction held 4 bases outside the gene matches. The germline CDR1 and CDR2 sequences are LNHDA and SQIVND (reference sequence). The CDR3 contains 16 residues. As DNA, the CDR3 is TGTGCCAGTAGTATAGTCCTAGCGGGAATCACCGGGGAGCTGTTTTTT. Translation: CASSIVLAGITGELFF.

This chain joins TRBV27 and TRBJ2-7; TRBD2 aligns across 12 bases. The CDR3 sequence is 19 residues long. Germline CDR1 MNHEY, CDR2 SMNVEV (reference sequence). J gave up 3 bases and V 10 bases, and 22 bases lay outside the gene matches. The CDR3 reads CATSALGLAGPSRYYEQYF. CDR3 bases: TGTGCCACCTCCGCCCTGGGACTAGCGGGTCCCTCCCGTTACTACGAGCAGTACTTC.

The gene calls are TRBV4-2 and TRBJ1-6; no reliable D call. The CDR3 has 14 amino acids. The germline gives CDR1 LGHNA, CDR2 YNFKEQ. With 1 base removed from V and 10 bases from J, the gap between germline ends came to 11 bases. This CDR3 is CASSQGGSGSPLHF. DNA for the CDR3: TGTGCCAGCAGCCAAGGAGGGTCGGGATCACCCCTCCACTTT.

V gene TRBV30 combines with J gene TRBJ1-4, with a tentative D call TRBD1 (5 bases). CDR1 is GTSNPN and CDR2 is SVGIG in the germline V gene (reference sequence). The ends were cut back, 0 bases at V and 4 bases at J, with 15 bases in the middle. The CDR3 extends over 16 amino acids. CDR3: CAWSVGGTLNNEKLFF. CDR3 nucleotide sequence: TGTGCCTGGAGTGTTGGGGGGACCTTAAATAATGAAAAACTGTTTTTT. Combining the CDR3 with reference TRBV30 and TRBJ1-4 gives the whole variable domain SQTIHQWPATLVQPVGSPLSLECTVEGTSNPNLYWYRQAAGRGLQLLFYSVGIGQISSEVPQNLSASRPQDRQFILSSKKLLLSDSGFYLCAWSVGGTLNNEKLFFGSGTQLSVL.

This chain links TRBV6-5 with TRBJ1-6, with TRBD1 identical over 9 bases. There are 14 residues in the CDR3. J was trimmed by 10 bases and V by 6 bases; bases with no gene match: 7. The V gene's germline CDR1 is MNHEY and CDR2 SVGAGI. The CDR3 loop reads CASSQQGAGSPLHF. CDR3 sequence (DNA): TGTGCCAGCAGCCAACAGGGGGCGGGATCACCCCTCCACTTT.

This clone has more than one count but fewer than ten. In DNA form, the CDR3 reads TGTGCCAGTAGTATAGGGCGGTTCAATCAGCCCCAGCATTTT. Translating it yields CASSIGRFNQPQHF. The V and J genes are TRBV19 and TRBJ1-5, with unresolved D. Germline V gene lookup returns CDR1 LNHDA and CDR2 SQIVND (reference sequence). V lost 1 base and J 3 bases, leaving 7 bases between the germline ends. This CDR3 has 14 residues. Variable domain in full (rest from reference TRBV19 and TRBJ1-5): DGGITQSPKYLFRKEGQNVTLSCEQNLNHDAMYWYRQDPGQGLRLIYYSQIVNDFQKGDIAEGYSVSREKKESFPLTVTSAQKNPTAFYLCASSIGRFNQPQHFGDGTRLSIL.